The 22 T cell receptor beta chains below were found in one sample sequenced in a study of shared clonotypes between healthy human individuals. The method was immunoSEQ multiplex PCR; TCRdb's version includes in-frame clones alone and lacks a portion of them. Among 2,500,000 or so clones, under 95% were seen once, and the ten largest hold 0.36%. Sequenced: naive CD4+ T cells from PBMCs. Subset noted: CD45RA+ positively selected. The source of these receptors is a man younger than 35 in good health. Some clones in this sample may be carry-over from other donors' samples.

This chain connects TRBV5-4 to TRBJ2-4, with 7 bases aligning to TRBD2. The trim removed 0 bases at V and 2 bases at J, leaving 2 bases unmatched. This CDR3 has 15 residues. Germline V CDR1 and CDR2: SGHNT, YYREEE (reference sequence). This chain's CDR3 is CASSLAGTTKNIQYF. The CDR3 bases are TGTGCCAGCAGCTTGGCCGGGACTACCAAAAACATTCAGTACTTC.

The CDR3 region has the DNA TGTGCCAGCAGCCAAGTTCGAGGACAGGGGGCTATAGATACGCAGTATTTT. The encoded protein is CASSQVRGQGAIDTQYF. This chain links TRBV4-2 with TRBJ2-3; 11 nucleotides match TRBD1. Germline V gene sequence: CDR1 LGHNA, CDR2 YNFKEQ. V lost 1 base and J lost 5; bases outside the gene matches: 8. The CDR3 is made up of 17 amino acids.

This chain joins TRBV5-1 and TRBJ1-1, with TRBD1 identical over 7 bases. The CDR3 has 14 amino acids. Germline V lookup: CDR1 SGHRS, CDR2 YFSETQ. With V trimmed by 5 bases and J by 3 bases, 7 bases remained unmatched. CDR3: CASRWQGGDTEAFF. For the CDR3, the DNA is TGCGCCAGCAGGTGGCAGGGGGGCGACACTGAAGCTTTCTTT.

The table lists this clone with a count of one. This chain joins TRBV7-2 and TRBJ2-5; either TRBD1 or TRBD2 may fit D (5 bases each). Germline CDR1 is SGHTA and CDR2 is FQGNSA. V shed 2 bases and J shed 4 bases, with 17 bases lying between them. The CDR3 is 16 residues long. The CDR3: CASSLTGTGLGETQYF. CDR3 DNA sequence: TGTGCCAGCAGCTTAACCGGGACGGGCCTCGGAGAGACCCAGTACTTC.

In the case of this clone: This sample includes further DNA sequences coding for the same CDR3. The chain has TRBV7-2 and TRBJ2-5; D possibly corresponds to TRBD1 (5 bases). V was pared by 1 base and J by 1 base, with 7 bases between. The CDR3 is 14 residues long. Germline V gene lookup returns CDR1 SGHTA and CDR2 FQGNSA. This CDR3 reads CASSLGRAQETQYF. The CDR3 nucleotides are TGTGCCAGCAGCTTAGGCAGGGCCCAAGAGACCCAGTACTTC.

The V gene is TRBV9, the J gene TRBJ2-1; the D gene could be TRBD1 or TRBD2 (6 bases each). The CDR3 totals 16 residues. The V and J ends lost 3 bases and 1 base respectively, with 14 bases between them. The germline CDR1 and CDR2 sequences are SGDLS and YYNGEE. The CDR3 region is CASSARGAPSYNEQFF. The DNA of the CDR3 is TGTGCCAGCAGCGCGAGGGGGGCCCCATCCTACAATGAGCAGTTCTTC.

This clone turned up a few times. The chain couples TRBV28 to TRBJ1-1; unclear D gene. The CDR3 is made up of 12 amino acids. V dropped 3 bases and J dropped 5 bases, with 7 bases sitting between them. Germline assignment: CDR1 MDHEN and CDR2 SYDVKM. This CDR3 reads CASSLQATEAFF. In nucleotides, the CDR3 is TGTGCCAGCAGTTTGCAGGCTACTGAAGCTTTCTTT.

This chain links TRBV10-3 with TRBJ2-3, with TRBD2 matching 12 bases. CDR1 ENHRY and CDR2 SYGVKD come from the germline V gene. The CDR3 totals 15 residues. V was clipped by 4 bases and J by 3 bases; unmatched bases: 2. The DNA for the CDR3 is TGTGCCATCAGTGCGACTAGCGGGAGTACAGATACGCAGTATTTT. Protein: CAISATSGSTDTQYF.

Turning to this clone: The junction does not match germline at one end; this may be a read error. The V and J genes are TRBV2 and TRBJ2-7; D remains ambiguous. CDR1 is SNHLY, CDR2 FYNNEI, per germline. The CDR3 totals 16 residues. The CDR3 DNA follows: TGTGCCAGCAGGAGTTCGGGTTTAGGGTCCTCCGACGAGCAGTACTTC. Translated, it gives CASRSSGLGSSDEQYF.

This clone was seen just once. V usage is TRBV20-1 and J usage is TRBJ1-3, with no clear D. The CDR3 totals 11 residues. The germline gives CDR1 DFQATT, CDR2 SNEGSKA (reference sequence). The V end lost 7 bases, the J end lost 4 bases, and 8 bases lay between the germline ends. Written as DNA, the CDR3 is TGCAGTGTACGGTGGGGAAACACCATATATTTT. It yields the protein CSVRWGNTIYF.

This rearrangement joins TRBV2 to TRBJ2-1, with a tentative D call TRBD1 (5 bases). Germline assignment: CDR1 SNHLY and CDR2 FYNNEI. The CDR3 is 15 residues long. Between the trimmed V and J ends, which lost 5 bases and 10 bases, there was a span of 21 bases. The CDR3 spells CASSYAAEPYREQFF. The CDR3 bases are TGTGCCAGCAGTTATGCCGCGGAGCCGTACAGGGAGCAGTTCTTC.

V and J are TRBV6-5 and TRBJ2-7, with D hard to call. The CDR3 totals 15 residues. V gave up 7 bases and J gave up 3 bases, with 19 bases separating them. Germline V gene sequence: CDR1 MNHEY, CDR2 SVGAGI. DNA for the CDR3: TGTGCCAGCATGCCAAGCGCTGCTATAATCTACGAGCAGTACTTC. Encoded protein: CASMPSAAIIYEQYF.

The chain couples TRBV4-1 to TRBJ2-7; TRBD2 matches 7 bases. CDR3 size: 15 residues. CDR1 is MGHRA, CDR2 YSYEKL, per germline. V gave up 2 bases and J gave up 3 bases; unmatched junction bases: 7. CDR3 amino acids: CASSQTAGRGYEQYF. The CDR3, as DNA: TGCGCCAGCAGCCAAACAGCGGGGAGGGGCTACGAGCAGTACTTC.

V is TRBV19 and J is TRBJ1-1; tentative D call: TRBD1 (5 bases). Germline V gives CDR1 LNHDA, CDR2 SQIVND (reference sequence). The CDR3 loop spans 13 amino acids. With 7 bases removed from V and 6 bases from J, the gap between germline ends came to 15 bases. CDR3 DNA: TGTGCCAGTAATTCCGGGACTAGGTCTGAAGCTTTCTTT. Protein product: CASNSGTRSEAFF.

This chain uses TRBV9 with TRBJ2-1; weak D call: TRBD2 (6 bases). CDR1 is SGDLS and CDR2 is YYNGEE in the germline V gene. V gave up 2 bases and J gave up 6 bases, with 15 bases separating them. The CDR3 has 15 amino acids. The CDR3 loop reads CASSVEPFGGNEQFF. The CDR3 nucleotides read TGTGCCAGCAGCGTGGAACCTTTCGGGGGCAATGAGCAGTTCTTC. The whole variable domain, remainder taken from reference TRBV9 and TRBJ2-1, is DSGVTQTPKHLITATGQRVTLRCSPRSGDLSVYWYQQSLDQGLQFLIQYYNGEERAKGNILERFSAQQFPDLHSELNLSSLELGDSALYFCASSVEPFGGNEQFFGPGTRLTVL.

The chain links TRBV11-3 to TRBJ2-5; 12 nucleotides align to TRBD2. Germline values: CDR1 SGHNT, CDR2 YENEEA. This CDR3 is 17 amino acids long. V trimming: 5 bases; J trimming: 0 bases; junction bases outside the gene matches: 7. The CDR3 bases are TGTGCCAGCAGCAAGGGGCTAGCGGGAGGGTACCAAGAGACCCAGTACTTC. Its protein product is CASSKGLAGGYQETQYF.

V and J are TRBV5-4 and TRBJ1-1; D might be TRBD1 (6 bases). V lost 4 bases and J 5 bases, leaving 18 bases between the germline ends. CDR1 and CDR2 (germline): SGHNT, YYREEE (reference sequence). The CDR3 loop spans 15 amino acids. CDR3 amino acids: CASSLTGRAGTEAFF. In nucleotides, the CDR3 is TGTGCCAGCAGCCTGACAGGACGGGCAGGGACTGAAGCTTTCTTT.

The rearrangement links TRBV15 to TRBJ2-3; 10 bases line up with TRBD2. Germline V lookup: CDR1 LNHNV, CDR2 YYDKDF (reference sequence). V shed 1 base and J 6 bases; nucleotides not matched to a gene: 7. The CDR3 runs to 16 residues. The CDR3 protein is CATSRGQREGLDTQYF. CDR3 DNA sequence: TGTGCCACCAGCAGAGGGCAGCGGGAGGGTCTCGATACGCAGTATTTT. Filled out from reference TRBV15 and TRBJ2-3, the complete variable domain reads DAMVIQNPRYQVTQFGKPVTLSCSQTLNHNVMYWYQQKSSQAPKLLFHYYDKDFNNEADTPDNFQSRRPNTSFCFLDIRSPGLGDTAMYLCATSRGQREGLDTQYFGPGTRLTVL.

The V call is TRBV6-5, the J call TRBJ1-2; no clear D gene. CDR3 length: 15 residues. Trimming stripped 2 bases from V and 8 bases from J, with 18 bases between. The germline gives CDR1 MNHEY, CDR2 SVGAGI. The CDR3 loop reads CASSYRAAFDMGYTF. CDR3 in DNA: TGTGCCAGCAGTTACAGGGCTGCCTTTGATATGGGCTACACCTTC.

The rearrangement links TRBV7-8 to TRBJ1-5, with a weak D call TRBD1 (6 bases). Germline V gene lookup returns CDR1 SGHVS and CDR2 FQNEAQ. Between the trimmed V and J ends, which lost 6 bases and 7 bases, there was a span of 25 bases. The CDR3 totals 17 residues. The DNA for the CDR3 is TGTGCCAGCAGTCCTACATTGGGCACAGGGTCAGGGCAGCCCCAGCATTTT. Translation gives CASSPTLGTGSGQPQHF.

Here the CDR3 reads CASSLRTSEAFF. The CDR3 DNA sequence: TGTGCCAGCAGCCTACGGACTTCTGAAGCTTTCTTT. The chain couples TRBV14 to TRBJ1-1; D unclear. V was pared by 4 bases and J by 6 bases, with 9 bases between. In germline, CDR1 is SGHDN, CDR2 FVKESK. The CDR3 contains 12 residues.

V gene TRBV11-2 combines with J gene TRBJ1-1; D uncertain. The CDR3 extends over 12 amino acids. Germline assignment: CDR1 SGHAT and CDR2 FQNNGV. V lost 1 base to trimming and J lost 9 bases, with 9 bases between them. CDR3 residues: CASSLVRLQAFF. Written as DNA, the CDR3 is TGTGCCAGCAGCTTAGTTCGGCTTCAAGCTTTCTTT.